This TCR beta chain was sequenced for a study of T cells expressing NK-cell markers. On the study more broadly: TCR beta repertoires came from sorted CD3+CD56+NKG2C+, CD3+CD56+NKG2C- and CD3+CD56-NKG2C+ T cells.

Points from the study as a whole: About six donors carried dominant NKG2C+ clonotypes that made up about 1.0-7.5% of their CD8+ T cells. It is unclear if expanded NKG2C-expressing clones target HCMV antigens.

The CDR3 extends over 15 amino acids. TCRdb derives one entry per CDR3 protein from the 5' RACE reads, leaving out DNA. The table lists 200,000 to 300,000 distinct CDR3 sequences. As regards this clonotype: Its antigen remains unknown.

This receptor was obtained from a man in his late teens or twenties in good health. The specimen was blood T cells: a sorted CD56 or NKG2C T cell subset, CD4+ or CD8+ T cells, or bulk PBMC T cells (not recorded which). The chain carries TRBV12-3 or TRBV12-4 and TRBJ2-3. CDR3: CASSPEEAYTDTQYF.